One sample yielded the 10 T cell receptor beta chains listed below, sequenced in a study of neurological immune-mediated disorders. TCRdb itself ran the 5' RACE reads through MiXCR, one entry per CDR3 protein. The sample yields some 54,000 distinct CDR3 sequences, over 8.5% seen once. Regarding time point: longitudinal time-point 1 (baseline). Specimen: PBMCs. The origin of the receptors is a male donor with HTLV-1-associated myelopathy (HAM/TSP).

This clonotype has a count of ten or more. V gene TRBV5-1 combines with J gene TRBJ2-1, with a tentative D call TRBD2 (6 bases). V lost 3 bases to trimming and J lost 3 bases, with 13 bases between them. The CDR3 covers 15 residues. CDR1 and CDR2 (germline): SGHRS, YFSETQ. This chain's CDR3 is CASSSGLVDYNEQFF. In nucleotides, the CDR3 is TGCGCCAGCAGCTCGGGACTTGTGGACTACAATGAGCAGTTCTTC.

This clonotype was seen many times. The chain combines TRBV7-9 with TRBJ2-2; D is unresolved. Germline CDR1 and CDR2: SEHNR and FQNEAQ (reference sequence). V gave up 5 bases and J gave up 8 bases, with 9 bases separating them. The CDR3 is 12 residues long. The CDR3 coding sequence is TGTGCCAGCAGCCCTGGACCGGGGGAGCTGTTTTTT. Translating it yields CASSPGPGELFF.

This sequence joins TRBV5-1 and TRBJ2-1; 9 positions match TRBD1. Germline values: CDR1 SGHRS, CDR2 YFSETQ. CDR3 length equals 19 residues. J was trimmed by 0 bases and V by 2 bases; bases with no gene match: 12. Written as DNA, the CDR3 is TGCGCCAGCAGCTTTTTCCCGACCAAACAGGGGGCCTCCTACAATGAGCAGTTCTTC. It specifies CASSFFPTKQGASYNEQFF.

This clonotype came up many times. This chain connects TRBV20-1 to TRBJ1-1; D not certain. The V end was cut by 4 bases, the J end by 2 bases, with 14 bases between. The CDR3 has 14 amino acids. The V gene's germline CDR1 is DFQATT and CDR2 SNEGSKA (reference sequence). The CDR3 is CSATPQWINTEAFF. The DNA of the CDR3 is TGCAGTGCTACCCCTCAGTGGATTAACACTGAAGCTTTCTTT.

This clonotype was picked up many times. The chain has TRBV18 and TRBJ1-4; D is perhaps TRBD1 (6 bases). The CDR3 extends over 15 amino acids. Per the germline V gene, CDR1 is KGHSH and CDR2 is LQKENI. The V gene lost 2 bases and the J gene lost 3 bases, with 10 bases spanning the gap. CDR3 sequence reads: CASSPWQGSNEKLFF. CDR3 nucleotide sequence: TGTGCCAGCTCACCATGGCAGGGGTCTAATGAAAAACTGTTTTTT.

In this sample, this clonotype turned up many times. The CDR3 region has the DNA TGTGCCAGCAGGACAGGGGGGGATACGCAGTATTTT. This translates into CASRTGGDTQYF. This chain connects TRBV5-6 to TRBJ2-3; TRBD1 matches at 9 bases. CDR3 length equals 12 residues. V was clipped by 5 bases and J by 6 bases; unmatched bases: 1. Germline V lookup: CDR1 SGHDT, CDR2 YYEEEE.

A note on this clonotype: The junction departs from the called germline gene at one end, perhaps through a read error. This chain joins TRBV20-1 and TRBJ1-5; 8 bases agree with TRBD1. In germline, CDR1 is DFQATT, CDR2 SNEGSKA (reference sequence). The CDR3 loop spans 15 amino acids. In DNA form, the CDR3 reads TGCAGTGCAGCCAGGGGGCTGTCGAGCGATCAACCCCAGCATTTT. Its protein is CSAARGLSSDQPQHF.

The table lists this clonotype with many counts. The chain combines TRBV20-1 with TRBJ2-7, with 8 bases that match TRBD1. The CDR3 sequence is 15 residues long. V was pared by 0 bases and J by 3 bases, with 7 bases of the junction left unmatched. Looked up from germline, CDR1 is DFQATT and CDR2 is SNEGSKA (reference sequence). The CDR3 loop reads CSARDRGLSFYEQYF. The CDR3 DNA reads as TGCAGTGCTAGAGACAGGGGGCTGTCCTTCTACGAGCAGTACTTC.

The DNA of the CDR3 is TGTGCCAGCAGCTTGACGCTCAAGATACCGGGGGGACCCTACGAGCAGTACTTC. As protein: CASSLTLKIPGGPYEQYF. The chain employs TRBV11-1 and TRBJ2-7; TRBD2 matches 7 bases. Per germline, CDR1 SGHAT and CDR2 FQDESV (reference sequence). Trimming at V came to 3 bases and at J to 2 bases, leaving 16 bases not matched to a gene. The CDR3 runs to 18 residues.

Ten or more counts support this clonotype. The genes are TRBV14 and TRBJ2-7; D perhaps matches TRBD1 (6 bases). The CDR3 is made up of 14 amino acids. CDR1 and CDR2 from the germline V gene are SGHDN and FVKESK. V was pared by 1 base and J by 6 bases, with 13 bases between. The CDR3 bases are TGTGCCAGCAGCCAAGGAGGGGGTGTTCGCGAGCAGTACTTC. Translation: CASSQGGGVREQYF. Full variable domain (remainder filled in from reference TRBV14 and TRBJ2-7): EAGVTQFPSHSVIEKGQTVTLRCDPISGHDNLYWYRRVMGKEIKFLLHFVKESKQDESGMPNNRFLAERTGGTYSTLKVQPAELEDSGVYFCASSQGGGVREQYFGPGTRLTVT.